This TCR beta chain derives from a study of T cell clonality in common variable immunodeficiency. The repertoire was sequenced with immunoSEQ multiplex PCR; TCRdb's copy has only in-frame clones and lacks some. There are tens of thousands of clones in the sample, none observed a single time. Findings and limits, study-wide: Common variable immunodeficiency TCR beta sequences reportedly had fewer deletions and N-nucleotide insertions.

The CDR3 runs to 15 residues. Trimming shortened V by 2 bases and J by 1 base, and 10 bases separated the two germline ends. Germline V gives CDR1 KGHSH, CDR2 LQKENI. In its sample, this clone is medium-sized. As yet, its antigen is unknown. The missing CDR3 end, 3 residues past where the read stops, is filled in from the germline J gene. This chain uses TRBV18 with TRBJ2-3, with D possibly matching TRBD2 (5 bases). The TCR sequence derives from a human donor with common variable immunodeficiency. The sample comprised peripheral blood mononuclear cells. CDR3: CASSPVSGGTDTQYF. CDR3 DNA, as far as it was read: TGTGCCAGCTCACCAGTATCCGGGGGCACAGATACG.